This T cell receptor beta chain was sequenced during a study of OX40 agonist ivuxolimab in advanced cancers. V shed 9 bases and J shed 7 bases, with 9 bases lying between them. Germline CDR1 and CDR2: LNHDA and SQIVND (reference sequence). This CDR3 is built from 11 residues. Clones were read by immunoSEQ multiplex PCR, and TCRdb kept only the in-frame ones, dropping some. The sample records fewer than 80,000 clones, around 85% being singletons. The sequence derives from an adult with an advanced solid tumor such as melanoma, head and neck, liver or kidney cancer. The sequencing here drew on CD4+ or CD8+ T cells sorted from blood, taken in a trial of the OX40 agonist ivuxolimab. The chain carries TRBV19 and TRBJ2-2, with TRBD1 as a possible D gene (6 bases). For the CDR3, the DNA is TGTGCCAGCCGGACAGTCGGGGAGCTGTTTTTT. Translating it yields CASRTVGELFF. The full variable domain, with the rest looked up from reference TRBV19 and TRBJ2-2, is DGGITQSPKYLFRKEGQNVTLSCEQNLNHDAMYWYRQDPGQGLRLIYYSQIVNDFQKGDIAEGYSVSREKKESFPLTVTSAQKNPTAFYLCASRTVGELFFGEGSRLTVL.